This TCR beta chain was documented in a study of T cells in Graves' hyperthyroidism and ophthalmopathy. Authors of the study amplified TCR beta CDR3 regions from RNA transcripts. HTBI primers were the set used in a first-round RT-PCR of the TCR CDR3. TCRdb re-analysed the multiplex PCR reads in MiXCR, keeping a single row per CDR3 protein. The data show hundreds of thousands of distinct CDR3 sequences, 35% to 40% seen once. CDR1 DFQATT and CDR2 SNEGSKA come from the germline V gene (reference sequence). V gave up 5 bases and J gave up 2 bases, with 16 bases separating them. This CDR3 contains 14 residues. This clonotype was seen more than once but under ten times.

This chain links TRBV20-1 with TRBJ2-7, with D possibly matching TRBD1 (6 bases). What was sequenced was blood. This sequence was found in a man aged 18 to 29 with Graves' hyperthyroidism. The CDR3 nucleotides read TGCAGTGCTTTTATAACAGGGATGCCCTACGAGCAGTACTTC. Translation gives CSAFITGMPYEQYF.